This T cell receptor beta chain was recorded in a study of identical twins. Healthy Caucasians supplied all donations. The germline V and J ends were trimmed by 3 bases and 5 bases, with 11 bases remaining between them. The CDR3 is made up of 13 amino acids. Germline loops: CDR1 SGHRS, CDR2 YFSETQ. This clonotype was seen a few times. Unique molecular identifiers were in the cDNA, with template-switch universal primer binding. TCRdb re-called the 5' RACE reads through MiXCR, storing one row per CDR3 protein. The sample lists hundreds of thousands of distinct CDR3 sequences; 20% to 25% were seen once. These same data were also listed under a study on T cells expressing NK-cell markers. That study adds: HCMV seropositivity characterized seven of the eight sequenced donors, and seronegativity one. In four donors, dominant clonotypes made up 28.3-60.1% of CD3+CD56-NKG2C+ cells.

This TCR derives from a woman aged 18 to 35 in good health. The source material was CD4+ T cells sorted from blood. The chain combines TRBV5-1 with TRBJ2-5; D remains ambiguous. This CDR3 is CASSYIVEETQYF. The CDR3 DNA sequence: TGCGCCAGCAGCTATATAGTCGAGGAGACCCAGTACTTC.